Detailed here is one T cell receptor beta chain. Which antigen it targets is not known. Qualities for individual bases were not recorded, and no much larger clone is one base off. This sample is part of a study of T cell responses to AZD1222 COVID-19 vaccine (dated by TCRdb to 2020 to 2023). About the full investigation: TCR sequencing covered more than 230 trial participants: 200 to 220 given two doses of AZD1222 and about 26 given two doses of MenACWY control vaccine. Trial participants were enrolled by age into 18-55, 56-69 and 70-plus year subgroups, with approximately 150, 28 and 58 TCR-sequenced participants respectively.

The CDR3 regions of human TCRbeta chains were analyzed by immunosequencing. The original pipeline was this. TCRs in the repertoires were compared against a reference library of SARS-CoV-2-specific TCRs that had been generated with the MIRA antigen-specificity platform. Breadth was defined as the fraction of unique TCRs that were SARS-CoV-2-associated. Depth was defined as the fraction of total T cells that were SARS-CoV-2-associated. Using the MIRA data, every spike-specific TCR was mapped to the spike region that the TCR reacted to and assigned to either a CD4 or a CD8 class. Log10-transformed breadth and depth values were compared by one-way ANOVA with Sidak's multiple comparisons tests. The table was pulled from immuneACCESS by TCRdb, which kept in-frame rearrangements only. Such tables lose some clones; where checked, under half of the loss comes from unresolved V genes, and the rest has no known cause. For V, J and clone size, that table is used; D and trimming come from the DNA. In this sample the table shows over 150,000 clones, around 93% of which occur a single time. More than 0.85% of the sample comes from the top ten.

Sample time point, as interpreted from the label and publication: about 28 days (+/-7) after the second vaccine dose. The treatment or condition label, read with the paper, signifies: meningococcal conjugate vaccine given as trial control. Vaccinee samples came from UK trials COV001 and COV002, including a single-blind randomized controlled phase 2/3 trial of AZD1222 (ChAdOx1 nCoV-19) in healthy adults. For TCRbeta chain sequencing, PBMC samples were collected from trial participants at day 0 and at day 28 after the second dose. The full study reports these points: Spike-specific TCR breadth and depth rose significantly after two AZD1222 doses compared with day 0 and with MenACWY recipients. The whole spike protein was spanned by vaccine-associated CD4 TCRs, and dominant responses were seen in regions 160-218 and 743-854. In the small 56-69-year group, the increase in depth fell short of significance, most likely because of low power. Nearly half of unique spike-specific TCRs reportedly recognized epitopes outside regions mutated in the B.1.351 and B.1.1.7 variants. Participants were mostly white British and included more females than males, and it was suggested by the authors that clonal diversity may have been underestimated. No day 14 peak-response samples were available, so repertoires were characterized only after the peak T cell response. Conclusions about previously exposed vaccinees are limited because only a handful of AZD1222 recipients were SARS-CoV-2 seropositive at baseline.

The germline V gene gives CDR1 as SGHRS and CDR2 as YFSETQ. CDR3 length: 15 amino acids, cysteine to phenylalanine. The read is trimmed to its CDR3 DNA, 45 bases read in frame from base 1. V drops 0 bases and J drops 1 base, leaving 10 bases in between. Specimen: peripheral blood, collected 28 days after the second dose of the MenACWY control vaccine. The TCR originated in an adult who received the MenACWY meningococcal vaccine as a control. The rearrangement joined TRBV5-1 to TRBJ1-1; TRBD1 is a weak D gene call, 6 bases matching. The sequence in DNA is TGCGCCAGCAGCTTGGGGAGACAGGCGAACACTGAAGCTTTCTTT. It is translated as CASSLGRQANTEAFF.